These T cell receptor beta chains were read from a single sample in a study of cytomegalovirus exposure and HLA in healthy donors. The protocol was immunoSEQ multiplex PCR, while the TCRdb copy is restricted to in-frame clones and leaves out a portion. The sample lists 150,000 to 200,000 clones, 80% to 85% occurring once. The sequenced material came from PBMCs. These TCRs come from a man aged 50-60 years in good health and CMV-seronegative. CDR3s include the opening cysteine and the closing phenylalanine or tryptophan. The D gene is left open where the match is weak. Clone size is shown for a subset of rows, as once, few, many or a class of expanded clone.

J gene: TRBJ2-7
D gene: -
V gene: TRBV7-9
clone size: -
CDR3 length: 15
CDR3 protein: CASSPMDSPPREQYF
CDR3 DNA: TGTGCCAGCAGCCCCATGGACAGCCCTCCCCGCGAGCAGTACTTC

J gene: TRBJ2-3
D gene: TRBD2
V gene: TRBV6-4
clone size: -
CDR3 length: 14
CDR3 protein: CASSDRGGTDTQYF
CDR3 DNA: TGTGCCAGCAGTGACCGGGGGGGCACAGATACGCAGTATTTT

J gene: TRBJ2-5
D gene: TRBD2
V gene: TRBV7-3
clone size: -
CDR3 length: 15
CDR3 protein: CASSTISGGGETQYF
CDR3 DNA: TGTGCCAGCAGCACGATTAGCGGGGGAGGAGAGACCCAGTACTTC

J gene: TRBJ1-4
D gene: TRBD1
V gene: TRBV6-1
clone size: -
CDR3 length: 17
CDR3 protein: CASSEPGQATNNEKLFF
CDR3 DNA: TGTGCCAGCAGTGAACCGGGACAGGCGACTAATAATGAAAAACTGTTTTTT

J gene: TRBJ2-7
D gene: TRBD2
V gene: TRBV5-6
clone size: -
CDR3 length: 15
CDR3 protein: CASRLLAGGLYEQYF
CDR3 DNA: TGTGCCAGCAGGTTGCTAGCGGGAGGATTGTACGAGCAGTACTTC

J gene: TRBJ1-3
D gene: -
V gene: TRBV30
clone size: -
CDR3 length: 17
CDR3 protein: CAWSVNGQGWSGNTIYF
CDR3 DNA: TGTGCCTGGAGTGTAAACGGGCAGGGATGGTCTGGAAACACCATATATTTT

J gene: TRBJ2-7
D gene: -
V gene: TRBV28
clone size: -
CDR3 length: 16
CDR3 protein: CASTPGVALYLYEQYF
CDR3 DNA: TGTGCCAGCACCCCCGGGGTAGCACTATACCTCTACGAGCAGTACTTC

J gene: TRBJ2-3
D gene: -
V gene: TRBV6-4
clone size: few
CDR3 length: 14
CDR3 protein: CASSDKQGTDTQYF
CDR3 DNA: TGTGCCAGCAGTGATAAACAGGGAACAGATACGCAGTATTTT

J gene: TRBJ1-6
D gene: -
V gene: TRBV6-5
clone size: -
CDR3 length: 13
CDR3 protein: CASGRAYNSPLHF
CDR3 DNA: TGTGCCAGCGGGAGGGCCTATAATTCACCCCTCCACTTT

J gene: TRBJ1-1
D gene: TRBD1
V gene: TRBV6-1
clone size: few
CDR3 length: 13
CDR3 protein: CASRRQGVTEAFF
CDR3 DNA: TGTGCCAGCAGACGACAGGGCGTGACTGAAGCTTTCTTT

J gene: TRBJ1-2
D gene: -
V gene: TRBV28
clone size: few
CDR3 length: 13
CDR3 protein: CASRTGSADGYTF
CDR3 DNA: TGTGCCAGCAGGACGGGGTCCGCAGACGGCTACACCTTC

J gene: TRBJ2-1
D gene: TRBD2
V gene: TRBV10-1
clone size: -
CDR3 length: 15
CDR3 protein: CASSPGTTASNEQFF
CDR3 DNA: TGCGCCAGCAGTCCCGGGACTACCGCCTCCAATGAGCAGTTCTTC

J gene: TRBJ1-1
D gene: TRBD1
V gene: TRBV6-1
clone size: -
CDR3 length: 15
CDR3 protein: CASSDSGQGRTEAFF
CDR3 DNA: TGTGCCAGCAGTGACTCCGGACAGGGACGCACTGAAGCTTTCTTT

J gene: TRBJ1-1
D gene: TRBD1
V gene: TRBV27
clone size: few
CDR3 length: 14
CDR3 protein: CASSFRGLGTEAFF
CDR3 DNA: TGTGCCAGCAGTTTCAGGGGGCTTGGCACTGAAGCTTTCTTT

J gene: TRBJ2-1
D gene: -
V gene: TRBV18
clone size: -
CDR3 length: 14
CDR3 protein: CASSRTYRDNEQFF
CDR3 DNA: TGTGCCAGCTCACGAACCTACCGAGACAATGAGCAGTTCTTC

J gene: TRBJ1-6
D gene: -
V gene: TRBV5-6
clone size: -
CDR3 length: 16
CDR3 protein: CASSLSGWGGNSPLHF
CDR3 DNA: TGTGCCAGCAGCTTGTCCGGTTGGGGGGGTAATTCACCCCTCCACTTT

J gene: TRBJ1-5
D gene: -
V gene: TRBV21-1
clone size: -
CDR3 length: 16
CDR3 protein: CASNPPLQGEEEPQHF
CDR3 DNA: TGTGCCAGCAATCCCCCCTTACAGGGGGAGGAGGAGCCCCAGCATTTT

J gene: TRBJ2-7
D gene: TRBD2
V gene: TRBV7-2
clone size: -
CDR3 length: 14
CDR3 protein: CASSLVSGGREQYF
CDR3 DNA: TGTGCCAGCAGTTTGGTTAGCGGGGGGAGGGAGCAGTACTTC

J gene: TRBJ2-7
D gene: -
V gene: TRBV6-5
clone size: -
CDR3 length: 12
CDR3 protein: CASTSPAYEQYF
CDR3 DNA: TGTGCCAGCACCTCGCCGGCCTACGAGCAGTACTTC

J gene: TRBJ1-6
D gene: -
V gene: TRBV30
clone size: -
CDR3 length: 13
CDR3 protein: CAWKGKGNSPLHF
CDR3 DNA: TGTGCCTGGAAAGGGAAGGGGAATTCACCCCTCCACTTT

J gene: TRBJ1-6
D gene: TRBD1
V gene: TRBV2
clone size: -
CDR3 length: 16
CDR3 protein: CASSSPWTGSNSPLHF
CDR3 DNA: TGTGCCAGCAGCTCCCCTTGGACAGGGTCTAATTCACCCCTCCACTTT

J gene: TRBJ2-1
D gene: -
V gene: TRBV7-9
clone size: -
CDR3 length: 15
CDR3 protein: CASSSVGGGHNEQFF
CDR3 DNA: TGTGCCAGCAGCTCCGTGGGGGGGGGCCACAATGAGCAGTTCTTC

J gene: TRBJ2-2
D gene: TRBD2
V gene: TRBV5-1
clone size: -
CDR3 length: 16
CDR3 protein: CASSSYSGRTAGELFF
CDR3 DNA: TGCGCCAGCAGCTCTTATAGCGGGAGGACCGCCGGGGAGCTGTTTTTT

J gene: TRBJ2-2
D gene: -
V gene: TRBV5-1
clone size: once
CDR3 length: 14
CDR3 protein: CASSSEPRAGELFF
CDR3 DNA: TGCGCCAGCAGCTCGGAACCTAGAGCCGGGGAGCTGTTTTTT

J gene: TRBJ2-1
D gene: -
V gene: TRBV6-5
clone size: -
CDR3 length: 16
CDR3 protein: CASSYNLALSYNEQFF
CDR3 DNA: TGTGCCAGCAGTTATAATCTAGCGCTTTCCTACAATGAGCAGTTCTTC

J gene: TRBJ2-4
D gene: -
V gene: TRBV10-1
clone size: few
CDR3 length: 10
CDR3 protein: CASSEDSQYF
CDR3 DNA: TGCGCCAGCAGTGAAGACTCACAGTACTTC

J gene: TRBJ1-3
D gene: TRBD1
V gene: TRBV18
clone size: -
CDR3 length: 16
CDR3 protein: CASSPDRGLSGNTIYF
CDR3 DNA: TGTGCCAGCTCACCCGACAGGGGGCTCTCTGGAAACACCATATATTTT

J gene: TRBJ1-1
D gene: -
V gene: TRBV7-3
clone size: -
CDR3 length: 16
CDR3 protein: CASSLTSRVMNTEAFF
CDR3 DNA: TGTGCCAGCAGCTTAACGTCACGAGTTATGAACACTGAAGCTTTCTTT

J gene: TRBJ2-2
D gene: TRBD2
V gene: TRBV27
clone size: -
CDR3 length: 14
CDR3 protein: CATRETSWTGELFF
CDR3 DNA: TGTGCCACCAGGGAGACTAGCTGGACCGGGGAGCTGTTTTTT

J gene: TRBJ1-2
D gene: TRBD1
V gene: TRBV11-2
clone size: -
CDR3 length: 13
CDR3 protein: CASSPQGLYGYTF
CDR3 DNA: TGTGCCAGCAGCCCACAGGGGCTCTATGGCTACACCTTC

J gene: TRBJ2-2
D gene: TRBD2
V gene: TRBV7-2
clone size: -
CDR3 length: 16
CDR3 protein: CASRPTSGGGTGELFF
CDR3 DNA: TGTGCCAGCAGGCCGACTAGCGGGGGTGGCACCGGGGAGCTGTTTTTT